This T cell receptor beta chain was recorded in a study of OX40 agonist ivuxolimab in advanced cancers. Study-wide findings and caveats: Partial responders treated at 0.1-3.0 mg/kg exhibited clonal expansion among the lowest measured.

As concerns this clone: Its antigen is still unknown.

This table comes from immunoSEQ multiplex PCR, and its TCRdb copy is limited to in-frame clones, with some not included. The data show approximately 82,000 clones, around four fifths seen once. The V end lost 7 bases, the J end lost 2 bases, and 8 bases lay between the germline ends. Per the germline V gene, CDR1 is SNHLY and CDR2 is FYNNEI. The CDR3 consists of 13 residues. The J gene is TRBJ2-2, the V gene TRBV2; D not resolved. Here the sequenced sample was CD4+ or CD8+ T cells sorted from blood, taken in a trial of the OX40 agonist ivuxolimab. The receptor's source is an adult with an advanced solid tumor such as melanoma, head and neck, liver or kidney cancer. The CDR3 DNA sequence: TGTGCCAGCAAGCGACAAAACACCGGGGAGCTGTTTTTT. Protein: CASKRQNTGELFF.